This passage covers 3 T cell receptor beta chains from one sample sequenced in a study of T cell changes during pregnancy in multiple sclerosis. Sequenced by immunoSEQ multiplex PCR; TCRdb stores in-frame clones only, minus some. The sample lists approximately 60,000 clones, 90% to 95% occurring once. The source material was CD8+ T cells from peripheral blood mononuclear cells, sampled in the second trimester of pregnancy. These receptor sequences come from a female donor with multiple sclerosis, enrolled in a pregnancy study.

V is TRBV4-3 and J is TRBJ2-7, with D maybe TRBD2 (7 bases). The CDR3 is made up of 15 amino acids. V lost 0 bases, J lost 5 bases, and 14 bases lay in between. From germline, CDR1 is LGHNA and CDR2 YSLEER. For the CDR3, the DNA is TGCGCCAGCAGCCAAGATCGGGGGGCAGGGGACGAGCAGTACTTC. Amino acids: CASSQDRGAGDEQYF.

The chain couples TRBV15 to TRBJ2-7; D is possibly TRBD2 (5 bases). Germline assignment: CDR1 LNHNV and CDR2 YYDKDF (reference sequence). The CDR3 loop spans 14 amino acids. V gave up 0 bases and J gave up 13 bases, with 19 bases separating them. The chain's CDR3 is CATSRDMEQSGKYF. In DNA form, the CDR3 reads TGTGCCACCAGCAGAGATATGGAGCAATCCGGGAAATACTTC.

The rearrangement uses TRBV4-3 and TRBJ2-7; TRBD1 aligns across 10 bases. The germline gives CDR1 LGHNA, CDR2 YSLEER. J lost 4 bases, V lost 1 base, and 4 bases had no gene match. CDR3 length equals 15 residues. The CDR3 protein is CASSQVWTGGYEQYF. DNA for the CDR3: TGCGCCAGCAGCCAAGTGTGGACAGGGGGATACGAGCAGTACTTC.